This T cell receptor beta chain was obtained from a study of shared clonotypes between healthy human individuals. Study-level background: In total, the donors were a couple of women and a few men aged 18 to 49.

Regarding the study as a whole: Among donors, the sharing of clonotypes was expected to be influenced by sequencing depth. Unshared clonotypes carried lower generation probabilities than those common to all four donors.

With respect to this clone: Its specificity is not known. Other DNA variants within this sample encode the same CDR3.

The method was immunoSEQ multiplex PCR; TCRdb's version includes in-frame clones alone and lacks a portion of them. The data contain under 2,500,000 clones, under 97% of them seen just once; the ten biggest clones take up 0.13%. The germline gives CDR1 SEHNR, CDR2 FQNEAQ (reference sequence). The CDR3 has 14 amino acids. The V end lost 3 bases, the J end lost 1 base, and 7 bases lay between the germline ends. It was into CD45RA+ naive and CD45RA-negative memory subsets that the CD4+ cells were split. The sequencing sample was made of naive CD4+ T cells sorted from blood. Subset specified: CD45RA+ positively selected. V gene TRBV7-9 combines with J gene TRBJ2-1; TRBD2 might be the D (6 bases). The sequence came from a man in his late teens or twenties in good health. The CDR3 DNA is TGTGCCAGCAGCTTGGCGGGATCCTACAATGAGCAGTTCTTC. It codes for CASSLAGSYNEQFF.